The rows below give T cell receptor beta chains drawn from one sample of a study of control samples from healthy donors and cancer patients. Produced via immunoSEQ multiplex PCR; TCRdb's table is partial and in-frame only. The sample comprises some 150,000 clones, 75% to 95% of which are singletons, and roughly 1.6% rests with the top ten. The sequenced material came from blood. The receptors come from a woman in her twenties or thirties in good health. Each CDR3 is given with its conserved first and last residue. Each record gives: D gene, V gene, J gene, clone size, CDR3 DNA, CDR3 protein. The D gene is left open where the match is weak. Some rows mark clone size as missing; the rest say once, few, many or name a class of expanded clone.

d_gene: NA; v_gene: TRBV9; j_gene: TRBJ1-2; abundance: NA; CDR3nt: TGTGCCAGCAGCGTAGCTCCCGACAGCCACTATGGCTACACCTTC; CDR3aa: CASSVAPDSHYGYTF
d_gene: TRBD1; v_gene: TRBV24-1; j_gene: TRBJ1-5; abundance: NA; CDR3nt: TGTGCCACCAGTGATTCCGGGACAGGAAATCAGCCCCAGCATTTT; CDR3aa: CATSDSGTGNQPQHF
d_gene: NA; v_gene: TRBV7-9; j_gene: TRBJ1-4; abundance: NA; CDR3nt: TGTGCCAGCAGCTTAGGGGCAGGGGAGGTTGAAAAACTGTTTTTT; CDR3aa: CASSLGAGEVEKLFF
d_gene: TRBD2; v_gene: TRBV9; j_gene: TRBJ2-1; abundance: NA; CDR3nt: TGTGCCAGCAGCGTAGCGGGGGGAACCTACAATGAGCAGTTCTTC; CDR3aa: CASSVAGGTYNEQFF
d_gene: TRBD2; v_gene: TRBV5-4; j_gene: TRBJ2-3; abundance: NA; CDR3nt: TGTGCCAGCAGCTTGGCTAGCGGGGGGGCCTTCACAGATACGCAGTATTTT; CDR3aa: CASSLASGGAFTDTQYF
d_gene: TRBD2; v_gene: TRBV5-1; j_gene: TRBJ2-7; abundance: NA; CDR3nt: TGCGCCAGCAGCTTGGTTGCGACTAGCGGGGCCGAGCAGTACTTC; CDR3aa: CASSLVATSGAEQYF
d_gene: TRBD2; v_gene: TRBV6-1; j_gene: TRBJ2-5; abundance: few; CDR3nt: TGTGCCAGCAGTGAACTAGCGGGGAACCAAGAGACCCAGTACTTC; CDR3aa: CASSELAGNQETQYF
d_gene: NA; v_gene: TRBV5-1; j_gene: TRBJ1-2; abundance: NA; CDR3nt: TGCGCCAGCAGCATAACAGGGAGGGGTAACTATGGCTACACCTTC; CDR3aa: CASSITGRGNYGYTF
d_gene: NA; v_gene: TRBV7-2; j_gene: TRBJ1-2; abundance: NA; CDR3nt: TGTGCCAGCAGCTCAGGGCCCTCTAACTATGGCTACACCTTC; CDR3aa: CASSSGPSNYGYTF
d_gene: NA; v_gene: TRBV28; j_gene: TRBJ1-6; abundance: NA; CDR3nt: TGTGCCAGCAGTTTCCCCGGGACTCGTAATTCACCCCTCCACTTT; CDR3aa: CASSFPGTRNSPLHF
d_gene: NA; v_gene: TRBV2; j_gene: TRBJ1-5; abundance: NA; CDR3nt: TGTGCCAGCGCAGGAGAAAATAGCAATCAGCCCCAGCATTTT; CDR3aa: CASAGENSNQPQHF
d_gene: TRBD2; v_gene: TRBV2; j_gene: TRBJ2-6; abundance: NA; CDR3nt: TGTGCCAGCAGTGGAAGACTAGCGGGGTCTGGGGCCAACGTCCTGACTTTC; CDR3aa: CASSGRLAGSGANVLTF
d_gene: NA; v_gene: TRBV15; j_gene: TRBJ2-3; abundance: NA; CDR3nt: TGTGCCACCAGCAGAGGTTGGGATACGCAGTATTTT; CDR3aa: CATSRGWDTQYF